The T cell receptor (beta chain) described here comes from a study of control samples from healthy donors and cancer patients. Using immunoSEQ multiplex PCR, the repertoire was profiled, and TCRdb retains in-frame clones only, with some absent. The repertoire includes 90,000 to 100,000 clones, around three quarters of them detected once, and about 10% sits in the top ten. Germline CDR1 is SGHRS and CDR2 is YFSETQ. After removal of 3 bases from V and 0 bases from J, the junction contained 12 bases not matched to a gene. The CDR3 has 19 amino acids. This chain joins TRBV5-1 and TRBJ2-6, with TRBD2 matching over 7 bases. This sequence originates from a woman aged 25 to 45 in good health. Sequenced input: blood. The CDR3 here is CASSSPSSGESSGANVLTF. Written as DNA, the CDR3 is TGCGCCAGCAGCTCCCCTTCTAGCGGCGAAAGCTCTGGGGCCAACGTCCTGACTTTC.